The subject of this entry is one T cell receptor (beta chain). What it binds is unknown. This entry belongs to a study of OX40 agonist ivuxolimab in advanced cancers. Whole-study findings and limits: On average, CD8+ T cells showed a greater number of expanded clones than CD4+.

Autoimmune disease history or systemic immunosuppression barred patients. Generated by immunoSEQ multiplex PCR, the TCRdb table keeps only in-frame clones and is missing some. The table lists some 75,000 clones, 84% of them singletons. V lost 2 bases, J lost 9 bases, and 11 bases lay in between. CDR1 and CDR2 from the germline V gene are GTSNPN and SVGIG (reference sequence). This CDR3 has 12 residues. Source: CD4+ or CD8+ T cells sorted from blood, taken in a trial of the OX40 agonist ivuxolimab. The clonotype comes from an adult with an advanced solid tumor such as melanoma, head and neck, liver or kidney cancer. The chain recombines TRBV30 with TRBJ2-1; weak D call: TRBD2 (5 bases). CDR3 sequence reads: CAWSTTSVEQFF. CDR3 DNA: TGTGCCTGGAGTACTACTAGTGTTGAGCAGTTCTTC.